This T cell receptor beta chain was recovered during a study of response to subunit inactivated influenza vaccine. Germline V lookup: CDR1 SGHRS, CDR2 YFSETQ. V trimming: 4 bases; J trimming: 3 bases; junction bases outside the gene matches: 5. The CDR3 runs to 14 residues. MiXCR, run by TCRdb on the RT-PCR reads, gives a single entry per CDR3 protein. The table shows a few hundred thousand distinct CDR3 sequences, with around 15% occurring only once. There are many counts of this clonotype. This chain joins TRBV5-1 and TRBJ2-3; the match to TRBD1 covers 7 bases. The clonotype originates from a man in his fifties who received an inactivated influenza vaccine. The sample in question was PBMCs from blood, obtained 11 to 12 days after vaccination. The CDR3 DNA reads TGCGCCAGCAGCACCGGGACAGATACAGATACGCAGTATTTT. Translated, it gives CASSTGTDTDTQYF.